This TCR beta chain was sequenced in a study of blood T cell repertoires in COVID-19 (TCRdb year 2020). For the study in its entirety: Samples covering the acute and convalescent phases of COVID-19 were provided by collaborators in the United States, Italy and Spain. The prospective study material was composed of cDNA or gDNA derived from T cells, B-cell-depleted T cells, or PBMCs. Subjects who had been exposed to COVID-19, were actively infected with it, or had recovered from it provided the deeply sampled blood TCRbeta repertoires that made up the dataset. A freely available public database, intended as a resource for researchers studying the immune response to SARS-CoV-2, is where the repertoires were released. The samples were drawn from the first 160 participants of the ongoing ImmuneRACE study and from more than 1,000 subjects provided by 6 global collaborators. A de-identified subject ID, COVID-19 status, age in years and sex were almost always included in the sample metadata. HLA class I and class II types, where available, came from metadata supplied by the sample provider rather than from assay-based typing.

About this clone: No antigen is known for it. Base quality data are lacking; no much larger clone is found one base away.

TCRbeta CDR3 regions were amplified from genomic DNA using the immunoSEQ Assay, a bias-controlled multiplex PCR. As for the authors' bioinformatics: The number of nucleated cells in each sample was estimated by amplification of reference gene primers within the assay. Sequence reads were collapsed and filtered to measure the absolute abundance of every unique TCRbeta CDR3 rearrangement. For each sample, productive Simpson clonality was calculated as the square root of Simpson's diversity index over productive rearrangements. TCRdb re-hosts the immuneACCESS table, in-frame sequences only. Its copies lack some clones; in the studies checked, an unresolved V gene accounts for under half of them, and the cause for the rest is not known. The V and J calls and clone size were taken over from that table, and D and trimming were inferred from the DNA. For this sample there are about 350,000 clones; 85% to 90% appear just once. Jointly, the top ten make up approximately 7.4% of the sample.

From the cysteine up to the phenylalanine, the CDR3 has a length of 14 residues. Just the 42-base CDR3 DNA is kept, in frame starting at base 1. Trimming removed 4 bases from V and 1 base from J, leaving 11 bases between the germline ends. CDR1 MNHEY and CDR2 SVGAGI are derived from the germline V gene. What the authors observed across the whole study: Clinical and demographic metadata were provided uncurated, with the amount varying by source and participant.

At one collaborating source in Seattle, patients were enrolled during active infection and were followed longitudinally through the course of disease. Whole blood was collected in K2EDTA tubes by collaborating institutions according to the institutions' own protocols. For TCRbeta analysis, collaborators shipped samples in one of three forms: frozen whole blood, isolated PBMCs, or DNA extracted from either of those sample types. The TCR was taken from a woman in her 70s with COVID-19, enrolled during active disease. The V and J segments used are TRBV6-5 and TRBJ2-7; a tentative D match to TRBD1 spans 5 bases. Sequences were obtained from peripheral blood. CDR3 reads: CASSWGRTSYEQYF. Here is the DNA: TGTGCCAGCAGTTGGGGCAGGACGTCCTACGAGCAGTACTTC.